This entry features one T cell receptor (beta chain) sequence. Antigen specificity is unknown. Indicated time point: pre-sensitization, week 0. Treatment specified: therapeutic diphenylcyclopropenone sensitization with weekly scalp DPC. Blood draws preceded each patch test application. This sample is drawn from a study of human T cells and chemical hapten exposure. Study at large: A patient group, mainly female, showed alopecia areata, totalis or universalis. Notes on the study in general: Because they had alopecia, donors may respond immunologically unlike healthy people.

TCRdb re-derived calls from the RACE reads in MiXCR, one entry per CDR3 protein. This sample carries 200,000 to 300,000 distinct CDR3 sequences, about 9% of them seen once, and the ten largest clones take 2% to 3%. Germline V gives CDR1 SGHVS, CDR2 FNYEAQ. The CDR3 sequence is 17 residues long. J lost 1 base, V lost 1 base, and 8 bases had no gene match. The rearrangement uses TRBV7-6 and TRBJ2-3; 7 bases map to TRBD2. Sample: whole blood, taken in connection with sensitization to the hapten diphenylcyclopropenone (DPC). The receptor was derived from a woman aged 40 to 49 with alopecia areata. Some clones in this sample may be carry-over from other donors' samples. CDR3 region: CASSLGGGSLRTDTQYF. The CDR3 DNA reads as TGTGCCAGCAGCTTAGGGGGGGGGAGCCTCCGCACAGATACGCAGTATTTT.